These 8 T cell receptor beta chains came from one sample sequenced in a study of cytotoxic CD8 clonotypes in ibrutinib-treated CLL. Repertoires were generated with immunoSEQ multiplex PCR, while TCRdb's copy carries only in-frame clones and drops some. Among 110,000 to 150,000 clones, roughly three quarters were seen once, and the ten largest hold 5% to 5.5%. This material consisted of PBMCs, taken after 24 months of ibrutinib treatment. These receptors all stem from a human donor with chronic lymphocytic leukemia.

This chain joins TRBV4-1 and TRBJ2-1, with 9 bases matching TRBD1. V trimming: 4 bases; J trimming: 9 bases; junction bases outside the gene matches: 10. This CDR3 has 15 amino acids. In germline, CDR1 is MGHRA, CDR2 YSYEKL. The CDR3 loop reads CASSLSGTGSGEQFF. Here the CDR3 DNA reads TGCGCCAGCAGCCTTTCCGGGACAGGGTCTGGTGAGCAGTTCTTC.

The V and J genes are TRBV18 and TRBJ1-3; no definite D call. V was trimmed by 2 bases and J by 0 bases, leaving 11 bases between them. The germline CDR1 and CDR2 sequences are KGHSH and LQKENI. This CDR3 is 16 amino acids long. In nucleotides, the CDR3 is TGTGCCAGCTCACCAGAGGTGGTGAGCTCTGGAAACACCATATATTTT. Protein product: CASSPEVVSSGNTIYF.

In its sample, this clone was seen many times. One base separates it from a far larger clone, so it is likely a read error. The sample has other DNA sequences that encode this CDR3 too. The V and J genes are TRBV4-1 and TRBJ2-5, with 7 bases fitting TRBD2. This CDR3 has 16 amino acids. The trim removed 0 bases at V and 2 bases at J, leaving 6 bases unmatched. Germline V gene sequence: CDR1 MGHRA, CDR2 YSYEKL. The CDR3 sequence: CASSQDPAGTQETQYF. In DNA, the CDR3 is TGCGCCAGCAGCCAAGACCCAGCGGGGACTCAAGAGACCCAGTACTTC.

V gene TRBV28 combines with J gene TRBJ1-1; perhaps TRBD1 as D (5 bases). V gave up 6 bases and J gave up 6 bases, with 11 bases separating them. The CDR3 runs to 12 residues. Germline loops: CDR1 MDHEN, CDR2 SYDVKM. Written as DNA, the CDR3 is TGTGCCAGCAGGATTTGGGGGTCTGAAGCTTTCTTT. Translated, it gives CASRIWGSEAFF. Using reference TRBV28 and TRBJ1-1 for the parts outside the CDR3, the full variable domain is DVKVTQSSRYLVKRTGEKVFLECVQDMDHENMFWYRQDPGLGLRLIYFSYDVKMKEKGDIPEGYSVSREKKERFSLILESASTNQTSMYLCASRIWGSEAFFGQGTRLTVV.

V usage is TRBV11-2 and J usage is TRBJ2-1, with TRBD2 as a possible D gene (5 bases). V was clipped by 5 bases and J by 8 bases, with 19 bases between them. The CDR3 contains 15 residues. The germline V gene encodes CDR1 SGHAT and CDR2 FQNNGV. The CDR3, as DNA: TGTGCCAGCAGCCAGAGGTGGGAGTACACCGATGAGCAGTTCTTC. Translation gives CASSQRWEYTDEQFF.

The chain is built from TRBV6-5 and TRBJ1-2, with 7 bases identical to TRBD1. CDR3 length: 14 amino acids. Germline-derived CDR1 and CDR2 are MNHEY and SVGAGI. Trimming took 6 bases from V and 3 from J; bases not matched to a gene: 7. The chain's CDR3 is CASRGTGAHYGYTF. CDR3 in DNA: TGTGCCAGCAGGGGAACAGGGGCCCACTATGGCTACACCTTC.

The V call is TRBV23-1, the J call TRBJ2-5; 8 positions match TRBD2. TRBV23-1 is reported as an ORF; its role is uncertain. Unmatched junction bases numbered 7, after V lost 8 bases and J lost 5 bases. This CDR3 region has 13 residues. The chain's CDR3 is CASPGRGRETQYF. The CDR3 nucleotides are TGCGCCAGCCCCGGGAGGGGCCGGGAGACCCAGTACTTC.

This chain joins TRBV4-2 and TRBJ2-7, with D perhaps given as TRBD1 or TRBD2 (5 bases each). Germline V gene sequence: CDR1 LGHNA, CDR2 YNFKEQ. V lost 1 base, J lost 2 bases, and 12 bases lay in between. There are 15 residues in the CDR3. DNA of the CDR3: TGTGCCAGCAGCCAAGTGGGACGGAATCCCTACGAGCAGTACTTC. Translated, it gives CASSQVGRNPYEQYF.